This is a list of T cell receptor beta chains from one sample in a study of T cells in Graves' hyperthyroidism and ophthalmopathy. Each CDR3 protein is one row after TCRdb ran MiXCR on the multiplex PCR reads. The table includes about 520,000 distinct CDR3 sequences, around 21% detected once. The sequenced material came from blood. The receptor source for this set is a man aged 18 to 29 with Graves' hyperthyroidism. Both conserved end residues are trimmed from each CDR3.

J,V,CDR3
TRBJ1-1,TRBV12-3/TRBV12-4,ASSFRLSEKQNTEAF
TRBJ1-2,TRBV19,ATTQGGYGYT
TRBJ2-5,TRBV28,ASSLGWRGPRETQY
TRBJ2-5,TRBV6-5,ASSSTDRVRETQY
TRBJ2-5,TRBV7-8,ASSTRSGDKEESTQY
TRBJ1-6,TRBV12-3/TRBV12-4,ASRPTAKGSPLH
TRBJ2-5,TRBV30,AWSRDMGETQY
TRBJ1-1,TRBV27,ASSSRAGDEAF
TRBJ1-2,TRBV6-1,ASVFMRGSANYGYT
TRBJ1-2,TRBV19,ASRTGAARGYT
TRBJ2-7,TRBV6-1,ASSAGQGSNEQY
TRBJ2-7,TRBV19,ASSMKRGEQY
TRBJ1-1,TRBV18,ASSRRGRGTVTEAF